This entry lists 28 T cell receptor beta chains sequenced from one sample in a study of OX40 agonist ivuxolimab in advanced cancers. Assay: immunoSEQ multiplex PCR; the TCRdb copy retains only in-frame clones and omits some. The sample holds about 80,000 clones; about four fifths are singletons and the top ten take 25%. Here the sequenced sample was CD4+ or CD8+ T cells sorted from blood, taken in a trial of the OX40 agonist ivuxolimab. The receptors derive from an adult with an advanced solid tumor such as melanoma, head and neck, liver or kidney cancer.

The chain recombines TRBV6-5 with TRBJ2-1; D assignment may be TRBD1 or TRBD2 (6 bases each). The V gene lost 5 bases and the J gene lost 9 bases, with 11 bases spanning the gap. This CDR3 contains 12 residues. Germline values: CDR1 MNHEY, CDR2 SVGAGI. The DNA for the CDR3 is TGTGCCAGCAGTAAGGGGGGCCGTGAGCAGTTCTTC. It translates to CASSKGGREQFF.

This chain joins TRBV7-9 and TRBJ1-4; D is possibly TRBD1 (5 bases). Trimming removed 4 bases at V and 6 bases at J, with 18 bases between. The CDR3 length is 16 residues. The germline V gene encodes CDR1 SEHNR and CDR2 FQNEAQ (reference sequence). The CDR3 sequence: CASSSLSGKRDEKLFF. For the CDR3, the DNA is TGTGCCAGCAGCTCTCTCTCAGGGAAGAGGGATGAAAAACTGTTTTTT.

A single count supports this clone. The chain is built from TRBV5-1 and TRBJ1-1; 7 bases align to TRBD1. The CDR3 runs to 16 residues. CDR1 is SGHRS and CDR2 is YFSETQ in the germline V gene. J lost 5 bases, V lost 0 bases, and 10 bases had no gene match. The CDR3 protein is CASSLGGAGGLTEAFF. The CDR3 nucleotides read TGCGCCAGCAGCTTGGGCGGGGCAGGGGGTCTGACTGAAGCTTTCTTT.

A single count supports this clone. The CDR3 DNA is TGTGCCAGCAGCCCCCTCGGGGGAGAGACAGATACGCAGTATTTT. Translating it yields CASSPLGGETDTQYF. The V gene is TRBV9, the J gene TRBJ2-3; the D gene is possibly TRBD2 (6 bases). CDR1 and CDR2 from the germline V gene are SGDLS and YYNGEE. The V and J ends lost 4 bases and 3 bases respectively, with 15 bases between them. The CDR3 is 15 residues long. The complete variable domain, with remaining parts taken from reference TRBV9 and TRBJ2-3, reads DSGVTQTPKHLITATGQRVTLRCSPRSGDLSVYWYQQSLDQGLQFLIQYYNGEERAKGNILERFSAQQFPDLHSELNLSSLELGDSALYFCASSPLGGETDTQYFGPGTRLTVL.

This chain connects TRBV4-1 to TRBJ2-5; D gene ambiguous. This CDR3 is 17 amino acids long. Trimming removed 0 bases from V and 4 bases from J, with 18 bases in between. In germline, CDR1 is MGHRA, CDR2 YSYEKL. CDR3 protein: CASSQEPSRRRGETQYF. The CDR3 DNA follows: TGCGCCAGCAGCCAAGAACCGTCCCGGCGGAGAGGAGAGACCCAGTACTTC.

The J gene is TRBJ2-7, the V gene TRBV27, with no clear D. The CDR3 is made up of 14 amino acids. From germline, CDR1 is MNHEY and CDR2 SMNVEV (reference sequence). Deletions cut 5 bases from V and 1 base from J, with 12 bases between. Written as DNA, the CDR3 is TGTGCCAGCAGTCCCTCCTTGATATCCTACGAGCAGTACTTC. Translated, it gives CASSPSLISYEQYF.

This clone occurred many times. The V gene is TRBV15, the J gene TRBJ2-7, with 7 bases that match TRBD2. The J segment lost 11 bases and the V segment lost 3 bases, leaving 10 bases of the junction unmatched. The germline V gene encodes CDR1 LNHNV and CDR2 YYDKDF (reference sequence). The CDR3 consists of 13 residues. CDR3: CATSSRGEREKYF. The DNA for the CDR3 is TGTGCCACCAGCAGCCGGGGGGAGAGGGAAAAGTACTTC.

This chain joins TRBV13 and TRBJ1-1, with D hard to call. The germline V gene has CDR1 PRHDT and CDR2 FYEKMQ (reference sequence). This CDR3 contains 14 residues. Trimming cost V 5 bases and J 6 bases, with 16 bases left between them. CDR3 residues: CASSPLNGPSEAFF. The CDR3 DNA follows: TGTGCCAGCAGCCCCCTGAACGGACCTTCTGAAGCTTTCTTT. Using reference TRBV13 and TRBJ1-1 for the parts outside the CDR3, the full variable domain is AAGVIQSPRHLIKEKRETATLKCYPIPRHDTVYWYQQGPGQDPQFLISFYEKMQSDKGSIPDRFSAQQFSDYHSELNMSSLELGDSALYFCASSPLNGPSEAFFGQGTRLTVV.

The V call is TRBV29-1, the J call TRBJ1-5; D is uncertain. With 1 base removed from V and 4 bases from J, the gap between germline ends came to 8 bases. CDR1 and CDR2 (germline): SQVTM, ANQGSEA. CDR3 length: 13 amino acids. DNA for the CDR3: TGCAGCGTTGAAGTTGGGCGAAATCAGCCCCAGCATTTT. It encodes CSVEVGRNQPQHF.

This sequence joins TRBV10-1 and TRBJ2-1; TRBD2 agrees at 13 bases. The CDR3 contains 16 residues. CDR1 is WNHNN and CDR2 is SYGVQD in the germline V gene (reference sequence). V shed 3 bases and J 5 bases; nucleotides not matched to a gene: 4. The CDR3 protein is CASSDPTSGRDNEQFF. As DNA, the CDR3 is TGCGCCAGCAGTGACCCTACTAGCGGGAGGGACAATGAGCAGTTCTTC.

The chain combines TRBV7-9 with TRBJ1-3; D is uncertain. The CDR3 loop spans 14 amino acids. The ends were cut back, 2 bases at V and 0 bases at J, with 5 bases in the middle. Germline V gene data show CDR1 as SEHNR and CDR2 as FQNEAQ (reference sequence). As DNA, the CDR3 is TGTGCCAGCAGCTTAAGGACCTCTGGAAACACCATATATTTT. This gives the protein CASSLRTSGNTIYF. Drawing the rest from reference TRBV7-9 and TRBJ1-3, the complete variable domain is DTGVSQNPRHKITKRGQNVTFRCDPISEHNRLYWYRQTLGQGPEFLTYFQNEAQLEKSRLLSDRFSAERPKGSFSTLEIQRTEQGDSAMYLCASSLRTSGNTIYFGEGSWLTVV.

The V call is TRBV30, the J call TRBJ2-2, with D possibly matching TRBD2 (7 bases). The CDR3 runs 15 residues. The germline V gene has CDR1 GTSNPN and CDR2 SVGIG (reference sequence). V gave up 3 bases and J gave up 4 bases, with 15 bases separating them. The chain's CDR3 is CAWRQKGGGTGELFF. The CDR3 DNA reads as TGTGCCTGGAGGCAGAAAGGGGGGGGCACCGGGGAGCTGTTTTTT.

The chain has TRBV28 and TRBJ2-1; D is perhaps TRBD2 (6 bases). The CDR3 extends over 15 amino acids. Trimming shortened V by 4 bases and J by 6 bases, and 16 bases separated the two germline ends. Germline CDR1 is MDHEN and CDR2 is SYDVKM. The CDR3: CASSSPAGGTNEQFF. The CDR3 bases are TGTGCCAGCAGTTCCCCAGCCGGGGGAACCAATGAGCAGTTCTTC.

V is TRBV19 and J is TRBJ1-6; possibly TRBD1 for D (5 bases). V lost 6 bases and J lost 7, with 10 bases in between. The CDR3 has 13 amino acids. The germline V gene encodes CDR1 LNHDA and CDR2 SQIVND (reference sequence). CDR3 protein: CASSVGVNSPLHF. CDR3 in DNA: TGTGCCAGTAGCGTGGGGGTCAATTCACCCCTCCACTTT.

The rearrangement links TRBV6-5 to TRBJ2-1, with D unresolved. Deletions cut 0 bases from V and 8 bases from J, with 5 bases between. This CDR3 contains 12 residues. In germline, CDR1 is MNHEY, CDR2 SVGAGI. This CDR3 reads CASSYSNYEQFF. The CDR3 DNA reads TGTGCCAGCAGTTACTCGAACTATGAGCAGTTCTTC.

A note on this clone: The sample has other DNA sequences that encode this CDR3 too. This chain connects TRBV5-1 to TRBJ1-2; D ambiguous. The CDR3 consists of 13 residues. V lost 0 bases and J 4 bases, leaving 7 bases between the germline ends. Germline assignment: CDR1 SGHRS and CDR2 YFSETQ. In DNA form, the CDR3 reads TGCGCCAGCAGCTTGGGCCAGAGCTATGGCTACACCTTC. Translation: CASSLGQSYGYTF.

The gene calls are TRBV10-2 and TRBJ1-6; perhaps TRBD1 as D (5 bases). This CDR3 region has 14 residues. Germline loops: CDR1 WSHSY, CDR2 SAAADI. V lost 7 bases, J lost 5 bases, and 12 bases lay in between. The DNA for the CDR3 is TGCGCCAGCAAGGTGGGGCAGAATAATTCACCCCTCCACTTT. This sequence encodes CASKVGQNNSPLHF.

The chain couples TRBV5-8 to TRBJ1-2; the D is unclear. Trimming stripped 0 bases from V and 4 bases from J, with 7 bases between. Germline V gene lookup returns CDR1 SGHTS and CDR2 YDEGEE. The CDR3 is 13 amino acids. CDR3 sequence: CASSLGQTYGYTF. CDR3 nucleotides: TGTGCCAGCAGCTTGGGCCAGACCTATGGCTACACCTTC. The full variable domain, with the rest looked up from reference TRBV5-8 and TRBJ1-2, is EAGVTQSPTHLIKTRGQQATLRCSPISGHTSVYWYQQALGLGLQFLLWYDEGEERNRGNFPPRFSGRQFPNYSSELNVNALELEDSALYLCASSLGQTYGYTFGSGTRLTVV.

This chain joins TRBV19 and TRBJ1-5, with 7 bases that match TRBD1. After removal of 7 bases from V and 2 bases from J, the junction contained 8 bases not matched to a gene. From germline, CDR1 is LNHDA and CDR2 SQIVND (reference sequence). The CDR3 has 15 amino acids. The CDR3 loop is CASNKVTGGNQPQHF. The CDR3 DNA sequence: TGTGCCAGTAACAAAGTAACAGGGGGCAATCAGCCCCAGCATTTT.

The chain couples TRBV5-6 to TRBJ2-7; tentative D call: TRBD1 (6 bases). CDR3 length: 17 amino acids. Germline values: CDR1 SGHDT, CDR2 YYEEEE. Trimming took 6 bases from V and 2 from J, leaving 24 bases between them. CDR3 region: CASIPTPGTGQTYEQYF. The CDR3, as DNA: TGTGCCAGCATCCCCACCCCCGGCACCGGACAGACCTACGAGCAGTACTTC.

The CDR3 DNA reads as TGTGCCAGCAGACGGGGGACTAGCGGGGGTCAAGAGACCCAGTACTTC. The encoded protein is CASRRGTSGGQETQYF. V and J are TRBV11-2 and TRBJ2-5; TRBD2 agrees at 14 bases. The CDR3 has 16 residues. Germline V lookup: CDR1 SGHAT, CDR2 FQNNGV. The V and J ends lost 6 bases and 2 bases, in that order; junction bases with no gene match: 5.

The chain uses TRBV6-5 and TRBJ1-1; D is perhaps TRBD1 (5 bases). CDR3 size: 16 residues. The germline V gene encodes CDR1 MNHEY and CDR2 SVGAGI. The V gene lost 0 bases and the J gene lost 0 bases, with 11 bases spanning the gap. CDR3 sequence (DNA): TGTGCCAGCAGTTACTCGGAGGCAGGGCTGAACACTGAAGCTTTCTTT. Its translation is CASSYSEAGLNTEAFF.

The J gene is TRBJ1-1, the V gene TRBV30, with D unresolved. Per germline, CDR1 GTSNPN and CDR2 SVGIG (reference sequence). The CDR3 consists of 12 residues. V dropped 5 bases and J dropped 0 bases, with 7 bases sitting between them. CDR3 in amino acids: CAWFQLNTEAFF. Here the CDR3 DNA reads TGTGCCTGGTTTCAGCTGAACACTGAAGCTTTCTTT.

The rearrangement links TRBV28 to TRBJ2-3; possibly TRBD1 or TRBD2 for D (5 bases each). This CDR3 has 14 residues. Germline assignment: CDR1 MDHEN and CDR2 SYDVKM. V lost 5 bases, J lost 0 bases, and 9 bases lay in between. The CDR3 protein is CASSLRDSTDTQYF. The CDR3 DNA reads TGTGCCAGCAGTCTCCGGGACAGCACAGATACGCAGTATTTT.

The genes are TRBV19 and TRBJ1-1, with D possibly TRBD1 on 5 matching bases. The V gene's germline CDR1 is LNHDA and CDR2 SQIVND (reference sequence). Trimming shortened V by 5 bases and J by 0 bases, and 19 bases separated the two germline ends. CDR3 length equals 17 residues. CDR3 nucleotide sequence: TGTGCCAGTAGTTCTCCAAGACAGAATGGGATGAACACTGAAGCTTTCTTT. Translated: CASSSPRQNGMNTEAFF.

This chain joins TRBV19 and TRBJ1-1; D possibly corresponds to TRBD1 (5 bases). Per the germline V gene, CDR1 is LNHDA and CDR2 is SQIVND (reference sequence). The CDR3 length is 14 residues. Between the trimmed V and J ends, which lost 5 bases and 4 bases, there was a span of 14 bases. CDR3 residues: CASSWTQRGTEAFF. CDR3 DNA: TGTGCCAGTAGTTGGACCCAAAGGGGCACTGAAGCTTTCTTT. The whole variable domain, remainder taken from reference TRBV19 and TRBJ1-1, is DGGITQSPKYLFRKEGQNVTLSCEQNLNHDAMYWYRQDPGQGLRLIYYSQIVNDFQKGDIAEGYSVSREKKESFPLTVTSAQKNPTAFYLCASSWTQRGTEAFFGQGTRLTVV.

The CDR3 region is CSAKPGSDTIYF. The CDR3 bases are TGCAGCGCAAAACCAGGGAGCGACACCATATATTTT. The chain recombines TRBV29-1 with TRBJ1-3, with a tentative D call TRBD1 (5 bases). The CDR3 extends over 12 amino acids. Germline V gene sequence: CDR1 SQVTM, CDR2 ANQGSEA. V was trimmed by 7 bases and J by 8 bases, leaving 15 bases between them.

This clone turned up a few times. The gene calls are TRBV15 and TRBJ1-6; D remains ambiguous. The CDR3 covers 12 residues. With 0 bases removed from V and 14 bases from J, the gap between germline ends came to 8 bases. Germline CDR1 reads LNHNV; CDR2 reads YYDKDF (reference sequence). In DNA form, the CDR3 reads TGTGCCACCAGCAGAGATTCGCAGTCCCTCCACTTT. Its translation is CATSRDSQSLHF.